Sequencing of this TCR beta chain was carried out in a study of T cell responses to AZD1222 COVID-19 vaccine. Study results and caveats: Spike was spanned by vaccine-associated CD4 TCRs, with dominance at 160-218 and 743-854. Reportedly, nearly half the spike-specific TCRs target unmutated variant regions. The study found Spike-specific TCR breadth and depth rose after two AZD1222 doses.

Trimming removed 9 bases from V and 5 bases from J; junction bases left unmatched: 8. This CDR3 spans 14 amino acids. Germline CDR1 and CDR2: MDHEN and SYDVKM. As to this clone: Its antigen is not identified.

Clones were sequenced by immunoSEQ multiplex PCR, and TCRdb holds only the in-frame ones, with some missing. The sample lists 150,000 to 200,000 clones, roughly nine tenths occurring once. This material consisted of peripheral blood, taken on day 0 of AZD1222 vaccination. This receptor was obtained from an adult in good health. V usage is TRBV28 and J usage is TRBJ2-1, with TRBD2 matching over 9 bases. The CDR3 region has the DNA TGTGCCAGTGAGGCGGGAGGGTTCGACAATGAGCAGTTCTTC. Amino acid sequence: CASEAGGFDNEQFF.